The clone carrying this TCR beta chain was counted a single time. No antigen is known for it. TCRdb's copy holds only in-frame clones and misses some; the assay was immunoSEQ multiplex PCR. The table records 150,000 to 200,000 clones, about 90% of them present only once. The germline gives CDR1 MNHEY, CDR2 SMNVEV (reference sequence). The length of the CDR3 is 17 residues. The trim removed 7 bases at V and 3 bases at J, leaving 17 bases unmatched. This sample stems from a study of T cell responses to AZD1222 COVID-19 vaccine. Findings and caveats of the study: Per reports, nearly half of all spike-specific TCRs target regions that are unmutated in variants. No day 14 peak samples; only post-peak repertoires were characterized. A rise in Spike-specific TCR breadth and depth followed two AZD1222 doses. The CD4 TCRs associated with vaccination extended across spike and predominated at 160-218 and 743-854.

The chain is built from TRBV27 and TRBJ1-2; 7 bases match TRBD1. This receptor was identified in an adult who received the AZD1222 COVID-19 vaccine. The sequences come from peripheral blood, collected 28 days after the second AZD1222 dose. The CDR3 DNA is TGTGCCAGCACCTCCCGGTTCGGGGGGGACAGCGACTATGGCTACACCTTC. It yields the protein CASTSRFGGDSDYGYTF.